The 14 T cell receptor beta chains in this list originate from one sample, sequenced in a study of cytomegalovirus exposure and HLA in healthy donors. Researchers ran the PCR with 60 Vbeta and 13 Jbeta primers. Data came from immunoSEQ multiplex PCR; TCRdb stores just in-frame clones and leaves some out. The sample has roughly 100,000 clones, 75% to 85% seen once. Sequenced input: PBMCs. These TCRs come from a man aged 25 to 45 in good health and CMV-seronegative.

The V and J genes are TRBV4-2 and TRBJ1-2; perhaps TRBD1 as D (6 bases). The CDR3 contains 15 residues. Trimming cost V 5 bases and J 6 bases, with 19 bases left between them. Germline V gives CDR1 LGHNA, CDR2 YNFKEQ. CDR3 amino acids: CASSKAGTRGDGYTF. The CDR3 region has the DNA TGTGCCAGCAGCAAAGCCGGGACAAGGGGAGATGGCTACACCTTC.

The genes are TRBV4-1 and TRBJ1-4; 7 bases fit TRBD1. Germline CDR1 is MGHRA and CDR2 is YSYEKL. The CDR3 runs 18 residues. J was trimmed by 4 bases and V by 2 bases; bases with no gene match: 13. DNA for the CDR3: TGCGCCAGCAGCCAAAAGACCCGTACAGGGGCAATTAATGAAAAACTGTTTTTT. Amino acid sequence: CASSQKTRTGAINEKLFF.

In its sample, this clone was seen a few times. J is TRBJ2-1 and V is TRBV6-5; no reliable D call. Germline CDR1 MNHEY, CDR2 SVGAGI. Trimming stripped 6 bases from V and 0 bases from J, with 6 bases between. The CDR3 contains 13 residues. CDR3 bases: TGTGCCAGCAGGAGCCGCTCCTACAATGAGCAGTTCTTC. It codes for CASRSRSYNEQFF.

A few counts support this clone. For the CDR3, the DNA is TGTGCCAGCAGCTTACGAGTTGGACAGGACACTGGAAACACCATATATTTT. Translating gives CASSLRVGQDTGNTIYF. The V call is TRBV7-6, the J call TRBJ1-3, with 7 bases aligning to TRBD1. Germline CDR1 SGHVS, CDR2 FNYEAQ. With 2 bases clipped from V and 2 bases from J, the junction kept 9 bases outside the gene matches. This CDR3 is built from 17 residues.

This clone was counted a few times. The rearrangement links TRBV30 to TRBJ2-7; TRBD2 might be the D (6 bases). The V end was cut by 5 bases, the J end by 7 bases, with 15 bases between. The germline CDR1 and CDR2 sequences are GTSNPN and SVGIG (reference sequence). The CDR3 has 12 residues. The chain's CDR3 is CAWAGPGGEQYF. CDR3 sequence (DNA): TGTGCCTGGGCCGGCCCCGGAGGGGAGCAGTACTTC.

The V call is TRBV5-1, the J call TRBJ1-4, with D maybe TRBD1 (6 bases). The CDR3 sequence is 14 residues long. Trimming cost V 4 bases and J 7 bases, with 14 bases left between them. Germline V gives CDR1 SGHRS, CDR2 YFSETQ. CDR3 DNA: TGCGCCAGCAGCCCCGGGGACAATGGTGAAAAACTGTTTTTT. Translated: CASSPGDNGEKLFF.

This chain uses TRBV29-1 with TRBJ2-5; TRBD2 is a possible D gene (5 bases). The CDR3 totals 13 residues. CDR1 SQVTM and CDR2 ANQGSEA come from the germline V gene. V was shortened by 7 bases and J by 2 bases, with 14 bases between the two germline ends. CDR3 bases: TGCAGCGCCTGGCTAAAGCGGCAAGAGACCCAGTACTTC. Translated, it gives CSAWLKRQETQYF.

This clone was recorded a few times. CDR3 sequence: CASSLQGGDTEAFF. CDR3 DNA: TGTGCCAGCAGCTTGCAAGGAGGGGACACTGAAGCTTTCTTT. This chain connects TRBV5-5 to TRBJ1-1; D is perhaps TRBD1 (5 bases). Germline CDR1 and CDR2: SGHKS and YYEKEE (reference sequence). The germline V and J ends were trimmed by 1 base and 3 bases, with 10 bases remaining between them. This CDR3 is built from 14 residues.

The chain couples TRBV6-5 to TRBJ2-1; 7 bases are a match to TRBD2. Trimming took 5 bases from V and 7 from J; bases not matched to a gene: 5. CDR3 size: 13 residues. Germline V lookup: CDR1 MNHEY, CDR2 SVGAGI. The CDR3 nucleotides are TGTGCCAGCAGTCGGGACTATGGGAATGAGCAGTTCTTC. It specifies CASSRDYGNEQFF.

The chain has TRBV5-6 and TRBJ2-1, with 13 bases aligning to TRBD2. Germline V gene data show CDR1 as SGHDT and CDR2 as YYEEEE. The CDR3 sequence is 15 residues long. V was clipped by 4 bases and J by 5 bases; unmatched bases: 3. The CDR3 DNA sequence: TGTGCCAGCAGCAGACTAGCGGGGGGTCACAATGAGCAGTTCTTC. It codes for CASSRLAGGHNEQFF.

This clone has a handful of counts. The chain recombines TRBV18 with TRBJ2-1; D might be TRBD1 (6 bases). Germline values: CDR1 KGHSH, CDR2 LQKENI. The germline V and J ends were trimmed by 4 bases and 7 bases, with 8 bases remaining between them. The CDR3 loop spans 12 amino acids. CDR3 amino acids: CASSQGQNEQFF. Written as DNA, the CDR3 is TGTGCCAGCTCACAAGGACAGAATGAGCAGTTCTTC.

The rearrangement uses TRBV13 and TRBJ2-1, with 15 bases that match TRBD2. Looked up from germline, CDR1 is PRHDT and CDR2 is FYEKMQ (reference sequence). The CDR3 is made up of 15 amino acids. J gave up 9 bases and V 5 bases, and 5 bases lay outside the gene matches. CDR3 in DNA: TGTGCCAGCAGCCCAGGACTAGCGGGGGGGCTTGAGCAGTTCTTC. It is translated as CASSPGLAGGLEQFF. Filled out from reference TRBV13 and TRBJ2-1, the complete variable domain reads AAGVIQSPRHLIKEKRETATLKCYPIPRHDTVYWYQQGPGQDPQFLISFYEKMQSDKGSIPDRFSAQQFSDYHSELNMSSLELGDSALYFCASSPGLAGGLEQFFGPGTRLTVL.

The DNA of the CDR3 is TGTGCCAGCAGTGAAGTCGGAGGTCGGACTAGCGGGGCTTTAGCCAAAAACATTCAGTACTTC. It specifies CASSEVGGRTSGALAKNIQYF. This chain connects TRBV6-1 to TRBJ2-4, with 12 bases fitting TRBD2. The germline gives CDR1 MNHNS, CDR2 SASEGT. V gave up 1 base and J gave up 0 bases; unmatched junction bases: 13. This CDR3 has 21 residues.

V gene TRBV7-8 combines with J gene TRBJ2-1, with 7 bases aligning to TRBD1. The CDR3 is made up of 14 amino acids. Germline CDR1 is SGHVS and CDR2 is FQNEAQ. Losses at the gene ends were 7 bases for V and 8 bases for J; bases not matched to a gene: 11. The CDR3 protein is CASTLDRAAHEQFF. The CDR3 DNA sequence: TGTGCCAGCACCCTCGACAGGGCAGCCCATGAGCAGTTCTTC.